This is a list of T cell receptor beta chains from one sample in a study of blood T cell repertoires in COVID-19. Assay: immunoSEQ multiplex PCR; the TCRdb copy retains only in-frame clones and omits some. The sample lists more than 85,000 clones; 70% to 90% were seen once. What was sequenced was peripheral blood. Source of these receptors: a woman aged 55 to 70 with acute or convalescent COVID-19. Both conserved end residues are part of each CDR3. A D gene is named only where the DNA matches it firmly. Clone size is not always given. Where it is, it says once, few, many or a class for expanded clones.

size	V	J	D	CDR3	DNA
once	TRBV2	TRBJ2-7	-	CASRSGSYTYEQYF	TGTGCCAGCCGTTCCGGGTCCTATACCTACGAGCAGTACTTC
-	TRBV28	TRBJ2-1	-	CASSTHARGGLPYNEQFF	TGTGCCAGCAGCACGCACGCAAGGGGGGGCCTTCCCTACAATGAGCAGTTCTTC
-	TRBV5-6	TRBJ1-5	-	CASSSLREPAGQPQHF	TGTGCCAGCAGCTCCCTTCGAGAGCCCGCGGGACAGCCCCAGCATTTT
-	TRBV30	TRBJ1-1	TRBD1	CAWSAGTGRAFF	TGTGCCTGGAGTGCCGGGACAGGGCGGGCTTTCTTT
-	TRBV19	TRBJ1-1	-	CASTTGLGEAFF	TGTGCCAGTACCACGGGTTTGGGTGAAGCTTTCTTT
-	TRBV4-1	TRBJ2-2	TRBD1	CASSQGNRGHTGELFF	TGCGCCAGCAGCCAAGGGAACAGGGGTCATACCGGGGAGCTGTTTTTT
-	TRBV5-1	TRBJ2-5	-	CASSGGQLRETQYF	TGCGCCAGCAGCGGTGGACAGTTAAGGGAGACCCAGTACTTC
few	TRBV7-2	TRBJ2-3	TRBD2	CASSKAGGRDTQYF	TGTGCCAGCAGCAAAGCGGGAGGGAGAGATACGCAGTATTTT
-	TRBV5-6	TRBJ1-1	TRBD1	CASSLSPGQINVEAFF	TGTGCCAGCAGCTTGAGCCCGGGACAGATAAACGTTGAAGCTTTCTTT
-	TRBV19	TRBJ1-1	-	CASSPRNTEAFF	TGTGCCAGTAGTCCCCGGAACACTGAAGCTTTCTTT
-	TRBV3-1/TRBV3-2	TRBJ1-1	-	CASSPGGVNTEAFF	TGTGCCAGCAGCCCCGGGGGGGTGAACACTGAAGCTTTCTTT
-	TRBV18	TRBJ1-1	-	CASSEDMNTEAFF	TGTGCCAGCTCAGAGGATATGAACACTGAAGCTTTCTTT
-	TRBV7-3	TRBJ1-1	-	CASSRGMNTEAFF	TGTGCCAGCAGTAGGGGGATGAACACTGAAGCTTTCTTT
-	TRBV20-1	TRBJ1-2	-	CSVKSYGYTF	TGCAGTGTCAAATCCTATGGCTACACCTTC
once	TRBV2	TRBJ2-2	TRBD1	CASSRDRGLGTGELFF	TGTGCCAGCAGTCGGGACAGGGGGCTAGGAACCGGGGAGCTGTTTTTT
-	TRBV15	TRBJ2-2	TRBD1	CATSRAQGATGELFF	TGTGCCACCAGCAGAGCACAGGGGGCCACCGGGGAGCTGTTTTTT
few	TRBV19	TRBJ1-2	TRBD1	CASSPRDSLGGYTF	TGTGCCAGTAGTCCCCGGGACAGCCTTGGGGGCTACACCTTC